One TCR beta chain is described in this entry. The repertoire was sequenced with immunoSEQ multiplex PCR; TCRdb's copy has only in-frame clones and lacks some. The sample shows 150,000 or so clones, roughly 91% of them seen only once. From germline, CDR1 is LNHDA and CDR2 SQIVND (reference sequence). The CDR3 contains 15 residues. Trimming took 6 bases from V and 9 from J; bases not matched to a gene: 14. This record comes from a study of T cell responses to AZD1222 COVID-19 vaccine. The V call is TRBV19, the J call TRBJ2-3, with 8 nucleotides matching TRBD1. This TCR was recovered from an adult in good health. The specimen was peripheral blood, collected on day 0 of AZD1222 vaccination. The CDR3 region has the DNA TGTGCCAGTAGAGAATCGGGACAGGCTTTTTGGACGCAGTATTTT. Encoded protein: CASRESGQAFWTQYF.